This T cell receptor beta chain was sequenced during a study of T cells in Graves' hyperthyroidism and ophthalmopathy. This clonotype occurred many times. Amplified regions were TCR beta CDR3 sequences from RNA transcripts. With the HTBI primer set, the TCR CDR3 went through a first round of RT-PCR. One entry per CDR3 protein results from TCRdb running MiXCR on the multiplex PCR reads. The sample has a few hundred thousand distinct CDR3 sequences; approximately 17% are singletons. Ophthalmopathy cases met thresholds of Clinical Activity Score at least 3, NOSPECS grade at least 4 and duration under 3 months. Based on clinical symptoms, serum thyroxine and TRAb, thyroid ultrasound and orbital computed tomography, diagnoses were reached. The PBMCs were sourced from fresh peripheral blood (less than 11 ml). The germline V gene encodes CDR1 DFQATT and CDR2 SNEGSKA (reference sequence). Between the trimmed V and J ends, which lost 6 bases and 2 bases, there was a span of 8 bases. The length of the CDR3 is 12 residues.

The sequenced sample consisted of blood. The TCR was taken from a woman aged 18-29 years with Graves' ophthalmopathy. The rearrangement links TRBV20-1 to TRBJ2-1; a possible D gene is TRBD2 (5 bases). CDR3 loop: CSAHGTYNEQFF. The CDR3 DNA follows: TGCAGTGCGCACGGGACCTACAATGAGCAGTTCTTC.